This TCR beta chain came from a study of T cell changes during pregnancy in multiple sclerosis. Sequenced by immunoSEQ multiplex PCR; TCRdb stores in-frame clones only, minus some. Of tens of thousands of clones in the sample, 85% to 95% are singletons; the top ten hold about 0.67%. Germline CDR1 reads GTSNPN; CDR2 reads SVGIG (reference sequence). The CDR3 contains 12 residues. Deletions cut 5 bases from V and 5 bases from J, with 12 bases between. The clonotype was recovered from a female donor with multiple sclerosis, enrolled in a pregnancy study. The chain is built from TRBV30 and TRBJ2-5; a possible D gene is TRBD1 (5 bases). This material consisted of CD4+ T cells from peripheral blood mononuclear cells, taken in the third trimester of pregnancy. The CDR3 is CAWRPRVETQYF. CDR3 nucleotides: TGTGCCTGGCGTCCCAGGGTTGAGACCCAGTACTTC. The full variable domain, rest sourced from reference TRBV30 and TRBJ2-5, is SQTIHQWPATLVQPVGSPLSLECTVEGTSNPNLYWYRQAAGRGLQLLFYSVGIGQISSEVPQNLSASRPQDRQFILSSKKLLLSDSGFYLCAWRPRVETQYFGPGTRLLVL.